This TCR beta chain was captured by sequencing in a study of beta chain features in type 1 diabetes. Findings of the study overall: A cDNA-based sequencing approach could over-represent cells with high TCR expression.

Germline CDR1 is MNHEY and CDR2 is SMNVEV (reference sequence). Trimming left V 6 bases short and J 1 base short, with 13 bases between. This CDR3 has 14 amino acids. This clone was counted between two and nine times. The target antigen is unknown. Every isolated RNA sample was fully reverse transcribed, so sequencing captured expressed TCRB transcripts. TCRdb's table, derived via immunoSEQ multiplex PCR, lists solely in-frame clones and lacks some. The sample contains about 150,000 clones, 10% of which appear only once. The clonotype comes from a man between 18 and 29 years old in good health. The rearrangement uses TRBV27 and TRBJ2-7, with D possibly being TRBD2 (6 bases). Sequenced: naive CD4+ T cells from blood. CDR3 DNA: TGTGCCAGCAGCCCGGAGGGCCCATCCTACGAGCAGTACTTC. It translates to CASSPEGPSYEQYF.